A selection of T cell receptor beta chains follows, all from one sample in a study of CD8 T cells in Susac syndrome. TCRdb passed the immunoSEQ multiplex PCR reads through MiXCR, listing each CDR3 protein once. The profile covers around 130,000 distinct CDR3 sequences, with just under 95% appearing a single time and about 0.29% taken by the ten largest. Sequencing was done on a sample of CD8+ T cells from PBMCs. The origin of the receptors is a human donor with Susac syndrome. Each CDR3 is given with its conserved first and last residue. The D gene is left open where the match is weak. Where a row states a size, it is once, few, many or the class of an expanded clone; other rows omit it.

d_call: -; clone_size: -; v_call: TRBV30; j_call: TRBJ2-7; cdr3_nt: TGTGCCTGGAGTTCTGGGGAACCCGAGCAGTACTTC; cdr3_aa: CAWSSGEPEQYF
d_call: -; clone_size: -; v_call: TRBV7-2; j_call: TRBJ2-7; cdr3_nt: TGTGCCAGCAGCCAGGGGAGCTCCTACGAGCAGTACTTC; cdr3_aa: CASSQGSSYEQYF
d_call: TRBD2; clone_size: -; v_call: TRBV20-1; j_call: TRBJ2-3; cdr3_nt: TGCAGTGCTAGAGAGCGGGGGGAAGATACGCAGTATTTT; cdr3_aa: CSARERGEDTQYF
d_call: -; clone_size: -; v_call: TRBV15; j_call: TRBJ1-2; cdr3_nt: TGTGCCACCAGCAGGGCCCCGAACTCCCTCGACAGAAACTATGGCTACACCTTC; cdr3_aa: CATSRAPNSLDRNYGYTF
d_call: TRBD1; clone_size: -; v_call: TRBV5-1; j_call: TRBJ1-1; cdr3_nt: TGCGCCAGCAGCCCAATGGGACAGCTAAACACTGAAGCTTTCTTT; cdr3_aa: CASSPMGQLNTEAFF
d_call: -; clone_size: -; v_call: TRBV19; j_call: TRBJ1-1; cdr3_nt: TGTGCCAGTAGTATACTGACAAGCATGAACACTGAAGCTTTCTTT; cdr3_aa: CASSILTSMNTEAFF
d_call: -; clone_size: once; v_call: TRBV5-1; j_call: TRBJ2-7; cdr3_nt: TGCGCCAGCAGCCCCCTAGACAGCCTCTTAACCTACGAGCAGTACTTC; cdr3_aa: CASSPLDSLLTYEQYF
d_call: TRBD2; clone_size: -; v_call: TRBV7-2; j_call: TRBJ2-5; cdr3_nt: TGTGCCAGCAGCCCCCGGACTAGCGGGCAGGAGACCCAGTACTTC; cdr3_aa: CASSPRTSGQETQYF
d_call: -; clone_size: -; v_call: TRBV29-1; j_call: TRBJ2-7; cdr3_nt: TGCAGCGTTCAAGGGGGGGTAACCTACGAGCAGTACTTC; cdr3_aa: CSVQGGVTYEQYF
d_call: -; clone_size: few; v_call: TRBV6-2/TRBV6-3; j_call: TRBJ2-7; cdr3_nt: TGTGCCAGCAGGTATAACTACGAGCAGTACTTC; cdr3_aa: CASRYNYEQYF
d_call: TRBD1; clone_size: -; v_call: TRBV5-6; j_call: TRBJ2-1; cdr3_nt: TGTGCCAGCAGCACTGCCGGGACAGGTTACAATGAGCAGTTCTTC; cdr3_aa: CASSTAGTGYNEQFF
d_call: -; clone_size: -; v_call: TRBV20-1; j_call: TRBJ2-1; cdr3_nt: TGCAGTGCTAGGAGCGATGAGCAGTTCTTC; cdr3_aa: CSARSDEQFF
d_call: -; clone_size: -; v_call: TRBV9; j_call: TRBJ2-3; cdr3_nt: TGTGCCAGCAGCCTCGAGGCAGATACAGATACGCAGTATTTT; cdr3_aa: CASSLEADTDTQYF